Following are 27 T cell receptor beta chains from one sample sequenced in a study of T cell responses to AZD1222 COVID-19 vaccine. Some clones are missing from TCRdb's copy, which holds only in-frame ones; the method was immunoSEQ multiplex PCR. The repertoire holds under 200,000 clones, with around nine tenths as singletons. Sequencing was performed on peripheral blood, taken 28 days after the second AZD1222 dose. The receptors were gathered from an adult who received the AZD1222 COVID-19 vaccine.

This chain joins TRBV5-6 and TRBJ2-5; D call uncertain. Trimming took 0 bases from V and 5 from J, leaving 14 bases between them. This CDR3 contains 15 residues. Germline CDR1 SGHDT, CDR2 YYEEEE. CDR3 sequence reads: CASSLGWRSLETQYF. CDR3 in DNA: TGTGCCAGCAGCTTGGGTTGGCGGTCCCTTGAGACCCAGTACTTC. Full variable domain (remainder filled in from reference TRBV5-6 and TRBJ2-5): DAGVTQSPTHLIKTRGQQVTLRCSPKSGHDTVSWYQQALGQGPQFIFQYYEEEERQRGNFPDRFSGHQFPNYSSELNVNALLLGDSALYLCASSLGWRSLETQYFGPGTRLLVL.

This sequence joins TRBV3-1 (or the pseudogene TRBV3-2) and TRBJ2-2; maybe TRBD1 (5 bases). This CDR3 spans 17 amino acids. Per the germline V gene, CDR1 is LGHDT and CDR2 is YNNKEL (reference sequence). Trimming stripped 1 base from V and 5 bases from J, with 17 bases between. In nucleotides, the CDR3 is TGTGCCAGCAGCCAAGTAGGTTTAAGGCGGACAACCGGGGAGCTGTTTTTT. This translates into CASSQVGLRRTTGELFF.

The chain joins TRBV5-4 to TRBJ2-2, with D possibly matching TRBD1 (5 bases). The V end lost 3 bases, the J end lost 0 bases, and 15 bases lay between the germline ends. CDR3 size: 17 residues. Per the germline V gene, CDR1 is SGHNT and CDR2 is YYREEE (reference sequence). The CDR3 reads CASSSGFRDTNTGELFF. Here the CDR3 DNA reads TGTGCCAGCAGCTCTGGATTCAGGGATACGAACACCGGGGAGCTGTTTTTT.

This clone showed up just a few times. The chain couples TRBV4-1 to TRBJ1-4, with 10 positions matching TRBD1. Germline loops: CDR1 MGHRA, CDR2 YSYEKL. J was trimmed by 2 bases and V by 3 bases; bases with no gene match: 3. The CDR3 consists of 16 residues. The chain's CDR3 is CASSQDRGLTNEKLFF. DNA of the CDR3: TGCGCCAGCAGCCAGGACAGGGGGTTGACTAATGAAAAACTGTTTTTT.

CDR3 coding DNA: TGCGCCAGCAGCCAAGAGACCCTTTACACTGAAGCTTTCTTT. This sequence encodes CASSQETLYTEAFF. The genes are TRBV4-3 and TRBJ1-1, with no clear D. Germline V gene sequence: CDR1 LGHNA, CDR2 YSLEER. Between the trimmed V and J ends, which lost 0 bases and 3 bases, there was a span of 8 bases. CDR3 length equals 14 residues.

This clone was found once. The chain uses TRBV18 and TRBJ2-5, with 8 positions matching TRBD1. The CDR3 runs 15 residues. The germline V gene encodes CDR1 KGHSH and CDR2 LQKENI. V trimming: 5 bases; J trimming: 5 bases; junction bases outside the gene matches: 10. The CDR3 here is CASSSPRTGFETQYF. The CDR3 bases are TGTGCCAGCTCATCCCCGAGGACAGGGTTTGAGACCCAGTACTTC.

V gene TRBV29-1 combines with J gene TRBJ1-2; D gene unclear. Deletions cut 5 bases from V and 6 bases from J, with 7 bases between. CDR3 length: 10 residues. Germline CDR1 SQVTM, CDR2 ANQGSEA. CDR3: CSVFGNGYTF. The DNA for the CDR3 is TGCAGCGTTTTTGGGAATGGCTACACCTTC.

This chain uses TRBV27 with TRBJ1-6; D unresolved. The germline V gene encodes CDR1 MNHEY and CDR2 SMNVEV (reference sequence). CDR3 length: 16 residues. Trimming left V 3 bases short and J 6 bases short, with 15 bases between. In nucleotides, the CDR3 is TGTGCCAGCAGTTTCTCCTTACGGGCCGGTAATTCACCCCTCCACTTT. It is translated as CASSFSLRAGNSPLHF.

The chain couples TRBV12-5 to TRBJ1-5; D unresolved. V lost 6 bases and J lost 5, with 11 bases in between. CDR1 is LGHNT, CDR2 FRNRAP, per germline. The CDR3 is 13 amino acids. The CDR3 sequence is CASGWEKDQPQHF. CDR3 bases: TGTGCTAGTGGGTGGGAGAAAGATCAGCCCCAGCATTTT.

This clone was found a few times. This CDR3 is also generated by other DNA sequences in the sample. The rearrangement uses TRBV3-1 (or the pseudogene TRBV3-2) and TRBJ1-6, with unresolved D. CDR1 is LGHDT, CDR2 YNNKEL, per germline (reference sequence). Trimming cost V 3 bases and J 0 bases, with 6 bases left between them. The CDR3 has 15 residues. The CDR3 bases are TGTGCCAGCAGCCAGCGAGGCTCCTATAATTCACCCCTCCACTTT. Protein: CASSQRGSYNSPLHF.

The chain joins TRBV6-5 to TRBJ2-5, with a tentative D call TRBD1 (6 bases). V lost 7 bases and J 5 bases, leaving 14 bases between the germline ends. Per the germline V gene, CDR1 is MNHEY and CDR2 is SVGAGI. The CDR3 loop spans 13 amino acids. This CDR3 reads CASTLTGSETQYF. In nucleotides, the CDR3 is TGTGCCAGCACCTTAACAGGGTCGGAGACCCAGTACTTC.

The chain uses TRBV7-9 and TRBJ1-2, with D perhaps matching TRBD1 (6 bases). In germline, CDR1 is SEHNR, CDR2 FQNEAQ (reference sequence). The CDR3 extends over 15 amino acids. The V and J ends lost 5 bases and 7 bases respectively, with 20 bases between them. CDR3 nucleotides: TGTGCCAGCAGCAGCGGCCAGGGGAGCGACTCTGGCTACACCTTC. It yields the protein CASSSGQGSDSGYTF.

This chain connects TRBV5-1 to TRBJ1-2; 9 bases line up with TRBD1. Per the germline V gene, CDR1 is SGHRS and CDR2 is YFSETQ. The CDR3 runs 14 residues. Trimming removed 6 bases from V and 5 bases from J; junction bases left unmatched: 8. In nucleotides, the CDR3 is TGCGCCAGCAACCAGGGAGACAGGGGGTATGGCTACACCTTC. Protein: CASNQGDRGYGYTF.

This clone turned up a few times. The chain employs TRBV5-8 and TRBJ2-6; TRBD1 is a possible D gene (6 bases). The CDR3 extends over 19 amino acids. Trimming pared 5 bases from V and 0 bases from J, leaving 21 bases between. CDR1 and CDR2 from the germline V gene are SGHTS and YDEGEE. The CDR3 loop is CASRWDKGTGPSGANVLTF. The CDR3 coding sequence is TGTGCCAGCAGATGGGACAAGGGGACGGGTCCCTCTGGGGCCAACGTCCTGACTTTC. The full variable domain, in which reference TRBV5-8 and TRBJ2-6 provide the parts outside the CDR3, is EAGVTQSPTHLIKTRGQQATLRCSPISGHTSVYWYQQALGLGLQFLLWYDEGEERNRGNFPPRFSGRQFPNYSSELNVNALELEDSALYLCASRWDKGTGPSGANVLTFGAGSRLTVL.

The rearrangement links TRBV4-2 to TRBJ1-2; TRBD1 aligns across 8 bases. The V segment lost 4 bases and the J segment 13 bases; nucleotides outside the gene matches: 14. The germline CDR1 and CDR2 sequences are LGHNA and YNFKEQ. The CDR3 runs 14 residues. As DNA, the CDR3 is TGTGCCAGCAGCCTCGGGACAGGAGACCGTAGGCGCACCTTC. Residues: CASSLGTGDRRRTF.

The chain joins TRBV7-9 to TRBJ2-6; TRBD1 matches at 8 bases. V trimming: 10 bases; J trimming: 2 bases; junction bases outside the gene matches: 7. Germline CDR1 SEHNR, CDR2 FQNEAQ (reference sequence). CDR3 length equals 15 residues. The CDR3 DNA reads TGTGCCACGCCCAGGGGGCGCGCTGGGGCCAACGTCCTGACTTTC. As protein: CATPRGRAGANVLTF.

The V call is TRBV5-5, the J call TRBJ1-5; 7 positions match TRBD1. The CDR3 is made up of 15 amino acids. The junction had 10 bases not matched to a gene; V was cut back by 4 bases and J by 6 bases. Germline CDR1 SGHKS, CDR2 YYEKEE (reference sequence). The CDR3, as DNA: TGTGCCAGCAGCCTGGAACGACAGGGAAGTCAGCCCCAGCATTTT. Its translation is CASSLERQGSQPQHF.

The genes are TRBV6-6 and TRBJ2-7; D may be TRBD2 (5 bases). Trimming removed 6 bases from V and 7 bases from J, with 25 bases in between. This CDR3 region has 16 residues. CDR1 and CDR2 (germline): MNHNY, SVGAGI (reference sequence). The CDR3 spells CASSIQALGRGGEQYF. In DNA, the CDR3 is TGTGCCAGCAGCATACAAGCCCTCGGACGGGGTGGTGAGCAGTACTTC.

The genes are TRBV11-2 and TRBJ2-7; a possible D gene is TRBD1 (5 bases). Germline-derived CDR1 and CDR2 are SGHAT and FQNNGV. This CDR3 is 14 amino acids long. V shed 0 bases and J shed 3 bases, with 9 bases lying between them. The CDR3 coding sequence is TGTGCCAGCAGCTTAGACCCGGACATCTACGAGCAGTACTTC. This encodes CASSLDPDIYEQYF.

In regard to this clone: Within the sample, other DNA sequences also encode this same CDR3. J is TRBJ1-3 and V is TRBV9; D perhaps matches TRBD1 (6 bases). CDR1 and CDR2 from the germline V gene are SGDLS and YYNGEE. This CDR3 spans 15 amino acids. The germline V and J ends were trimmed by 0 bases and 4 bases, with 11 bases remaining between them. CDR3 amino acids: CASSVGGGDGNTIYF. The CDR3 bases are TGTGCCAGCAGCGTAGGTGGGGGCGACGGAAACACCATATATTTT.

The rearrangement uses TRBV6-5 and TRBJ2-1, with D hard to call. This CDR3 spans 13 amino acids. V lost 2 bases and J lost 4, with 6 bases in between. Per germline, CDR1 MNHEY and CDR2 SVGAGI. The CDR3 is CASSYPGYNEQFF. As DNA, the CDR3 is TGTGCCAGCAGTTACCCCGGGTACAATGAGCAGTTCTTC.

This clone was counted only a few times. This sequence joins TRBV19 and TRBJ1-2, with TRBD1 identical over 10 bases. Germline CDR1 reads LNHDA; CDR2 reads SQIVND (reference sequence). Unmatched junction bases numbered 13, after V lost 5 bases and J lost 7 bases. The CDR3 consists of 16 residues. DNA of the CDR3: TGTGCCAGTAGTGGCCGGGACAGGGGAGGCCAAAGTGGCTACACCTTC. Translating gives CASSGRDRGGQSGYTF.

The chain joins TRBV11-2 to TRBJ2-5, with D unclear. With 4 bases removed from V and 5 bases from J, the gap between germline ends came to 5 bases. Per germline, CDR1 SGHAT and CDR2 FQNNGV. This CDR3 contains 11 residues. CDR3 coding DNA: TGTGCCAGCAGCTCTATGGAGACCCAGTACTTC. Residues: CASSSMETQYF.

The rearrangement links TRBV11-2 to TRBJ2-7, with 9 bases that match TRBD1. This CDR3 comprises 15 residues. CDR1 SGHAT and CDR2 FQNNGV come from the germline V gene. Unmatched junction bases numbered 7, after V lost 3 bases and J lost 4 bases. This CDR3 is CASSLGDRVVYEQYF. The CDR3 DNA is TGTGCCAGCAGCTTGGGGGACAGGGTTGTATACGAGCAGTACTTC.

The V call is TRBV19, the J call TRBJ1-1, with D possibly being TRBD1 (6 bases). The ends were cut back, 9 bases at V and 4 bases at J, with 12 bases in the middle. Germline lookup yields CDR1 LNHDA and CDR2 SQIVND (reference sequence). This CDR3 comprises 12 residues. CDR3: CASAQGSTEAFF. The CDR3 DNA is TGTGCCAGCGCCCAGGGGAGCACTGAAGCTTTCTTT.

This clone has only a few counts. The V call is TRBV10-2, the J call TRBJ2-7; a possible D gene is TRBD2 (5 bases). The CDR3 is made up of 14 amino acids. Trimming removed 5 bases at V and 5 bases at J, with 16 bases between. CDR1 is WSHSY, CDR2 SAAADI, per germline. DNA for the CDR3: TGCGCCAGCAGTCCCGGACGGACTCGGAACGAGCAGTACTTC. It encodes CASSPGRTRNEQYF.

V usage is TRBV27 and J usage is TRBJ2-1, with 13 bases that match TRBD2. In germline, CDR1 is MNHEY, CDR2 SMNVEV (reference sequence). With 5 bases clipped from V and 6 bases from J, the junction kept 4 bases outside the gene matches. This CDR3 region has 15 residues. The DNA of the CDR3 is TGTGCCAGCAGTCCCGGGACTAGCGGGACCAATGAGCAGTTCTTC. Translated: CASSPGTSGTNEQFF.